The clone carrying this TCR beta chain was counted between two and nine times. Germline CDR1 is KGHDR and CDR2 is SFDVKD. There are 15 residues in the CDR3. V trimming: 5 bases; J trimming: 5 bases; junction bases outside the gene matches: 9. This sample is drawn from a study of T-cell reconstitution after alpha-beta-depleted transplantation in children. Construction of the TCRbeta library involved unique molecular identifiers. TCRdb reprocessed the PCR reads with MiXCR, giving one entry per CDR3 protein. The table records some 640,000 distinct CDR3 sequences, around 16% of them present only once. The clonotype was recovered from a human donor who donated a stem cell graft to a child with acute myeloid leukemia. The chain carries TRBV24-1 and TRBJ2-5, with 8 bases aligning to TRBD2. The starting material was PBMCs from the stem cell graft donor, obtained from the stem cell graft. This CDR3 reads CATSGFSGEWETQYF. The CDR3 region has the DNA TGTGCCACCAGTGGGTTTAGCGGGGAATGGGAGACCCAGTACTTC.